These T cell receptor beta chains were read from a single sample in a study of neoadjuvant anti-PD-1 for oral cavity cancer. Only in-frame clones appear in the TCRdb table, and some are missing; sequencing was by immunoSEQ multiplex PCR. The repertoire holds about 14,000 clones, approximately 80% seen once, with just under 3% in the top ten. The specimen comprised PBMCs, sampled before nivolumab (anti-PD-1) treatment. Every receptor here comes from a person between 40 and 85 years old with oral cavity squamous cell carcinoma. The CDR3 runs from the conserved cysteine through the conserved F or W. D genes are given only for firm matches. A row's size may be missing; if present it is once, few, many or a size class.

j_call clone_size d_call v_call cdr3_nt cdr3_aa
TRBJ2-1 NA NA TRBV2 TGTGCCAGCAGTGACGTCGCTAGCTACAATGAGCAGTTCTTC CASSDVASYNEQFF
TRBJ2-7 NA TRBD2 TRBV19 TGTGCCAGTAGTATGGCGGGGGTTGCCTACGAGCAGTACTTC CASSMAGVAYEQYF
TRBJ2-3 NA TRBD2 TRBV9 TGTGCCAGCAGCAAGACTAGCGGGGGTAGCACAGATACGCAGTATTTT CASSKTSGGSTDTQYF
TRBJ2-1 NA TRBD2 TRBV4-1 TGCGCCAGCAGCCTTAGGACTAGCGGGAGGGGCGATGAGCAGTTCTTC CASSLRTSGRGDEQFF
TRBJ2-6 NA NA TRBV2 TGTGCCAGCAGTGAAGCGACACAGGTCCTGACTTTC CASSEATQVLTF
TRBJ2-7 few TRBD2 TRBV7-6 TGTGCCAGCAGCATGGTGGGGACTACCTCCTACGAGCAGTACTTC CASSMVGTTSYEQYF
TRBJ2-1 NA TRBD2 TRBV5-1 TGCGCCAGCAGCATTAATAGCGGGTTTTACAATGAGCAGTTCTTC CASSINSGFYNEQFF
TRBJ1-3 NA NA TRBV30 TGTGCCTGGACCGTCAGGGGAGGTGGAAACACCATATATTTT CAWTVRGGGNTIYF
TRBJ1-1 NA NA TRBV19 TGTGCCAGTAGGCCCGACGGGAGGTGGGCGAACACTGAAGCTTTCTTT CASRPDGRWANTEAFF
TRBJ2-2 NA NA TRBV6-1 TGTGCCAGCAGTGGGCTTAGACTGAACACCGGGGAGCTGTTTTTT CASSGLRLNTGELFF
TRBJ1-2 NA NA TRBV27 TGTGCCAGCAGTTTATCCTTCGGGATAGGCGGCTACACCTTC CASSLSFGIGGYTF
TRBJ1-6 NA TRBD1 TRBV6-6 TGTGCCAGCAGTTACGGGGACAGATCACCCCTCCACTTT CASSYGDRSPLHF
TRBJ2-2 NA NA TRBV5-6 TGTGCCAGCAGCTTGGGGCCGAACACCGGGGAGCTGTTTTTT CASSLGPNTGELFF
TRBJ2-1 NA NA TRBV10-3 TGTGCCATCAGCTTACTCTCAAGCTCCTACAATGAGCAGTTCTTC CAISLLSSSYNEQFF
TRBJ1-1 few TRBD1 TRBV29-1 TGCAGCGTTCAGAGGGACAGGGACACTGAAGCTTTCTTT CSVQRDRDTEAFF
TRBJ1-1 NA NA TRBV7-8 TGTGCCAGCAGCTTCTCGAAAAACACTGAAGCTTTCTTT CASSFSKNTEAFF
TRBJ2-7 NA TRBD2 TRBV6-5 TGTGCCAGCAGTTACTCAGGGGGACTAGGCGACGAGCAGTACTTC CASSYSGGLGDEQYF
TRBJ2-1 once NA TRBV10-3 TGTGCCACCCGCAGCTCCTACAATGAGCAGTTCTTC CATRSSYNEQFF
TRBJ1-2 few NA TRBV19 TGTGCCAGTAGTAGTTCACAAGAGTACCCCTATGGCTACACCTTC CASSSSQEYPYGYTF
TRBJ1-6 NA TRBD1 TRBV7-9 TGTGCCAGCAGCTTAAGGGACAGGGGCACCAATTCACCCCTCCACTTT CASSLRDRGTNSPLHF
TRBJ2-3 NA NA TRBV6-5 TGTGCCAGCAGAAAGGGGACACCACCCACAGATACGCAGTATTTT CASRKGTPPTDTQYF
TRBJ2-1 NA TRBD2 TRBV30 TGTGCCTGGAATCGTAGAGCTAGCGGGACGGGGGCCCGCAATGAGCAGTTCTTC CAWNRRASGTGARNEQFF
TRBJ2-1 NA TRBD2 TRBV13 TGTGCCAGCAGCTGGTATAGCGGGGGGTACAATGAGCAGTTCTTC CASSWYSGGYNEQFF
TRBJ1-2 NA TRBD1 TRBV6-1 TGTGCCAGCAGTGGGGGGACAGGGGCGATTAGCTATGGCTACACCTTC CASSGGTGAISYGYTF
TRBJ2-2 NA NA TRBV6-1 TGTGCCAGCAGCAGGGGTTGGAACACCGGGGAGCTGTTTTTT CASSRGWNTGELFF
TRBJ2-7 NA NA TRBV10-3 TGTGCCATCACCCAAGGGGCGCGGGCCTCCTACGAGCAGTACTTC CAITQGARASYEQYF
TRBJ2-7 NA TRBD2 TRBV18 TGTGCCAGCCAGCGGAGCGGGAGGGGTCCCTACGAGCAGTACTTC CASQRSGRGPYEQYF
TRBJ1-1 NA NA TRBV7-8 TGTGCCAGCAGCTTAGCTCGGAGGGGAACTGAAGCTTTCTTT CASSLARRGTEAFF
TRBJ1-3 NA NA TRBV28 TGTGCCAGCAGCTACGGCGCGAACTCTGGAAACACCATATATTTT CASSYGANSGNTIYF
TRBJ2-1 NA TRBD1 TRBV4-1 TGCGCCAGCAGCCGGGGACAGGGCCCGGTCGGCGAGCAGTTCTTC CASSRGQGPVGEQFF
TRBJ2-1 NA TRBD2 TRBV29-1 TGCAGCGTTGATGACTGGGGACTAGCGGGGGGTCTACCCTACAATGAGCAGTTCTTC CSVDDWGLAGGLPYNEQFF
TRBJ2-1 few TRBD2 TRBV2 TGTGCCAGCAGTCCAGACATTTATTGGACTAGCGAGCCTTACGATGAGCAGTTCTTC CASSPDIYWTSEPYDEQFF
TRBJ2-5 once NA TRBV4-1 TGCGCCAGCAGCCGAGCAATTAAAGAGACCCAGTACTTC CASSRAIKETQYF
TRBJ2-3 NA TRBD2 TRBV6-1 TGTGCCAGCAGTGAAGGGTGGATTATGACTAGCGGGGGCCGAGGGGAAGATACGCAGTATTTT CASSEGWIMTSGGRGEDTQYF
TRBJ2-2 NA NA TRBV6-5 TGTGCCAGCCAAGAGGCGTTTAGGAACGCCGGGGAGCTGTTTTTT CASQEAFRNAGELFF
TRBJ1-4 NA TRBD1 TRBV5-1 TGCGCCAGCAGCCCGGACAGGGGAGGAGAAAAACTGTTTTTT CASSPDRGGEKLFF
TRBJ1-1 NA NA TRBV18 TGTGCCAGCTCCCAGGGACAGAACACTGAAGCTTTCTTT CASSQGQNTEAFF
TRBJ2-1 once NA TRBV7-3 TGTGCCAGCAGCTTAACCCCTAGCGTCAGTGAGCAGTTCTTC CASSLTPSVSEQFF
TRBJ1-1 once TRBD1 TRBV10-3 TGTGCCATAAGGGGGGAAAGGGAGAACAGGGGAGCTTTCTTT CAIRGERENRGAFF
TRBJ2-3 NA TRBD2 TRBV10-3 TGTGCCACCGGGGCCAGCGGGGGTGCCCTGGGCACAGATACGCAGTATTTT CATGASGGALGTDTQYF
TRBJ2-3 once NA TRBV4-1 TGCGCCAGCAGCCAATTACCAGCAACCACAGATACGCAGTATTTT CASSQLPATTDTQYF
TRBJ2-7 NA NA TRBV2 TGTGCCAGCAGTCAATACACCTACGAGCAGTACTTC CASSQYTYEQYF
TRBJ1-1 NA NA TRBV7-9 TGTGCCAGCAGCTTAGAGGGCAGCTCCGGCACTGAAGCTTTCTTT CASSLEGSSGTEAFF
TRBJ1-5 NA NA TRBV19 TGTGCCAGTAGTGAGGATCTGGCCCAGCATTTT CASSEDLAQHF
TRBJ1-1 NA NA TRBV25-1 TGTGCCAGCAGTGAAGGGCAGCTCCGAACTTTCTTT CASSEGQLRTFF
TRBJ2-4 few TRBD2 TRBV5-1 TGCGCCAGCAGCTTGGGTTCGGCGGGGGAAAACATTCAGTACTTC CASSLGSAGENIQYF
TRBJ2-7 NA TRBD1 TRBV29-1 TGCAGCGGTCAGGGGGCGGACTACGAGCAGTACTTC CSGQGADYEQYF
TRBJ1-5 NA NA TRBV15 TGTGCCACCAGCAGAGTCACCAGGGTGGATCAGCCCCAGCATTTT CATSRVTRVDQPQHF
TRBJ1-4 once TRBD1 TRBV5-5 TGTGCCAGCAGTCAGACCATAGCCGCCCCGGGACAGGCGGAAAAACTGTTTTTT CASSQTIAAPGQAEKLFF
TRBJ2-7 NA TRBD1 TRBV6-5 TGTGCCAGCAGTTACTCCGCCACCGGGACAGCTTACGAGCAGTACTTC CASSYSATGTAYEQYF
TRBJ2-1 NA NA TRBV19 TGTGCCAGTAGTACGGGGTACACTGAGCAGTTCTTC CASSTGYTEQFF
TRBJ2-7 NA NA TRBV7-6 TGTGCCAGCAGCGGTGGGGGGCCCGAGCAGTACTTC CASSGGGPEQYF
TRBJ1-2 few TRBD1 TRBV9 TGTGCCAGCAGCGTAGAGGCGACAGGGGGCCGGTATGGCTACACCTTC CASSVEATGGRYGYTF